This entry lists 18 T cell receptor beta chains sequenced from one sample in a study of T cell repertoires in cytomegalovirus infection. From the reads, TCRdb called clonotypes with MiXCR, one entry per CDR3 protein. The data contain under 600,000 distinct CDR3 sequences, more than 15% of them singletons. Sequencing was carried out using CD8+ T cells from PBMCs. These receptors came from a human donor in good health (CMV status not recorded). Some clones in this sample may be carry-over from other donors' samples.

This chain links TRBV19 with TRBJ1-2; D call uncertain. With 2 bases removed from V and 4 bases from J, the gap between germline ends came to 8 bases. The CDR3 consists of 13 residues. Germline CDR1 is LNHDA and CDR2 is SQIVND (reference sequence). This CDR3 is CASSILGIYGYTF. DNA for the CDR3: TGTGCCAGTAGTATATTGGGGATCTATGGCTACACCTTC.

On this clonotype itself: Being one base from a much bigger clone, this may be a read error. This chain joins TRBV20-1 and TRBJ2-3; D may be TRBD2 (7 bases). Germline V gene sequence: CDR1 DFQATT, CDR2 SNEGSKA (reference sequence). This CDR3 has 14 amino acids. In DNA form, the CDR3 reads TGCAATGCGGAGGGGGGGGGCCCGAGGGATACGCAGTATTTT. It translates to CNAEGGGPRDTQYF.

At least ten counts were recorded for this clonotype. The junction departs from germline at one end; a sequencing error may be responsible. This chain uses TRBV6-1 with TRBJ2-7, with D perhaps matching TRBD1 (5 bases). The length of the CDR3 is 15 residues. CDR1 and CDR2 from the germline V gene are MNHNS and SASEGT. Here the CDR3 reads CASSEARIRAGKENF. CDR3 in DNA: TGTGCCAGCAGTGAAGCGCGAATAAGGGCAGGGAAGGAAAACTTC.

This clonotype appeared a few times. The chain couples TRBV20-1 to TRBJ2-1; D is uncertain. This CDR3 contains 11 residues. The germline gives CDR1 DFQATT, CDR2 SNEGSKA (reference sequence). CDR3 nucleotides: TGCAATCCTCAACTCGGCAATGAGCAGTTCTTC. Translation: CNPQLGNEQFF.

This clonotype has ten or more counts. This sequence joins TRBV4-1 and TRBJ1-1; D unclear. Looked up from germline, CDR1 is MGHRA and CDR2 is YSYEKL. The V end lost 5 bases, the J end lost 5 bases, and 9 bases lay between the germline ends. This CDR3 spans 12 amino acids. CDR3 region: CASSYLGTEAFF. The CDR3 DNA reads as TGCGCCAGCAGCTATCTTGGAACTGAAGCTTTCTTT.

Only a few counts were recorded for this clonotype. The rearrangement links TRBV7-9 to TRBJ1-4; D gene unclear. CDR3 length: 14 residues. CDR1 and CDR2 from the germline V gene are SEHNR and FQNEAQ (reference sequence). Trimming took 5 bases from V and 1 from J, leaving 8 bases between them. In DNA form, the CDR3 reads TGTGCCAGCAGCGCTGGGGAAACTAATGAAAAACTGTTTTTT. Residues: CASSAGETNEKLFF.

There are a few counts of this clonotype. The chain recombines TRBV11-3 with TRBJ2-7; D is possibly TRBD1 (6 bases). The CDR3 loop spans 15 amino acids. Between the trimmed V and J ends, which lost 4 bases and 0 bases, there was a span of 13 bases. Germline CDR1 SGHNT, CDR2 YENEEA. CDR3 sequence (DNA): TGTGCCAGCAGCTCCGGGACATACGGCTCCTACGAGCAGTACTTC. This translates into CASSSGTYGSYEQYF.

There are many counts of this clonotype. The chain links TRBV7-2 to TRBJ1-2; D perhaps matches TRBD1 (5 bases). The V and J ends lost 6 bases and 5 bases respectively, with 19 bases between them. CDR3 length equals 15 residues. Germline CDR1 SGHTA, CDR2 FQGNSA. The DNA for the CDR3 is TGTGCCAGCAGGGGTGACCGTCGAGGGGTATATGGCTACACCTTC. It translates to CASRGDRRGVYGYTF.

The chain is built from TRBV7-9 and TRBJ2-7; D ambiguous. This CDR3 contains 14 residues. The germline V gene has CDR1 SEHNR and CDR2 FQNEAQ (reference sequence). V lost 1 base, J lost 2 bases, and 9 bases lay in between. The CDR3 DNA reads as TGTGCCAGCAGCTTAGTTTCACGAGCCTACGAGCAGTACTTC. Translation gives CASSLVSRAYEQYF.

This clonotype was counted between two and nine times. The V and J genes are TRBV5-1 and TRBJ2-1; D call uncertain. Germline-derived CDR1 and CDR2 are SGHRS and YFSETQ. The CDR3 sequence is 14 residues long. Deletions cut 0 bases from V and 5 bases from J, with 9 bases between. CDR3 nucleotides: TGCGCCAGCAGCTTGGATAGCAATAACAATGAGCAGTTCTTC. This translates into CASSLDSNNNEQFF.

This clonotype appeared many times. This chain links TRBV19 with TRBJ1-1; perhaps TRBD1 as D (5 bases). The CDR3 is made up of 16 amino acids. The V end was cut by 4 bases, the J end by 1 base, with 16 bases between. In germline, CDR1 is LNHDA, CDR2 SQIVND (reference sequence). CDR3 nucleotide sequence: TGTGCCAGTAGTACCCGCCGGGACCCAGGGAACACTGAAGCTTTCTTT. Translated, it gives CASSTRRDPGNTEAFF.

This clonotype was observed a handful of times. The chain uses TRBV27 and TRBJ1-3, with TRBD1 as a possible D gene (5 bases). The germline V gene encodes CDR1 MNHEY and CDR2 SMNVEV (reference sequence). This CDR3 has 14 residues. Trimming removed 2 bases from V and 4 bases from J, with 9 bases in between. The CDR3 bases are TGTGCCAGCAGTTTACAGGGATTCGGAAACACCATATATTTT. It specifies CASSLQGFGNTIYF.

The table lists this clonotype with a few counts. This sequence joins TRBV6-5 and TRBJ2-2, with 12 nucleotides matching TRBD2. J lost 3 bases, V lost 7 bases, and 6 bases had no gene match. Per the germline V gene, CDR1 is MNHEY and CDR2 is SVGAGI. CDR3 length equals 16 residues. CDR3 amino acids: CASTETSGGYTGELFF. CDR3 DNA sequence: TGTGCCAGCACCGAGACTAGCGGGGGATACACCGGGGAGCTGTTTTTT.

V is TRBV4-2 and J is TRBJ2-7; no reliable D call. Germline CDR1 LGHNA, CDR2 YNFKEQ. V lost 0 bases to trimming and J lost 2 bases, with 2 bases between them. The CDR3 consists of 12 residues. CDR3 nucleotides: TGTGCCAGCAGCCAAGACACCTACGAGCAGTACTTC. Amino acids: CASSQDTYEQYF.

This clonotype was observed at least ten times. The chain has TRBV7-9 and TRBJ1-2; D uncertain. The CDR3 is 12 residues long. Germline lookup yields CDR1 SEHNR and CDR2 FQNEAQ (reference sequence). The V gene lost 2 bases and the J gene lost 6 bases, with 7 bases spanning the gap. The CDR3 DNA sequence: TGTGCCAGCAGCTTAAGCTTAGATGGCTACACCTTC. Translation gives CASSLSLDGYTF.

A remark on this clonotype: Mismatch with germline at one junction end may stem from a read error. The CDR3 DNA reads TGTGCCAGCACCTTAGGGGGAGGGTTTGAGCCGTTCTTC. Its translation is CASTLGGGFEPFF. The chain joins TRBV6-8 to TRBJ2-1, with a possible D match to TRBD2 (7 bases). From germline, CDR1 is MNHGY and CDR2 SAAAGT. The CDR3 has 13 residues.

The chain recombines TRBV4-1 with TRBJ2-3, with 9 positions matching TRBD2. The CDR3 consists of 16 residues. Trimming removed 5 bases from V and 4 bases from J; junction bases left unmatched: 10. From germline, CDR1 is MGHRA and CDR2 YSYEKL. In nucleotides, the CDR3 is TGCGCCAGCAGCTCCCGGACTAGCGCGCGTTCAGATACGCAGTATTTT. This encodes CASSSRTSARSDTQYF.

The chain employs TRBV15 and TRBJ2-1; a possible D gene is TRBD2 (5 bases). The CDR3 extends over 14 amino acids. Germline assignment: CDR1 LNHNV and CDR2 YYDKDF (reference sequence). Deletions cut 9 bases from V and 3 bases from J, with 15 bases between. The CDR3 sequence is CATGILEYYNEQFF. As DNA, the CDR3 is TGTGCCACTGGGATACTAGAGTACTACAATGAGCAGTTCTTC.